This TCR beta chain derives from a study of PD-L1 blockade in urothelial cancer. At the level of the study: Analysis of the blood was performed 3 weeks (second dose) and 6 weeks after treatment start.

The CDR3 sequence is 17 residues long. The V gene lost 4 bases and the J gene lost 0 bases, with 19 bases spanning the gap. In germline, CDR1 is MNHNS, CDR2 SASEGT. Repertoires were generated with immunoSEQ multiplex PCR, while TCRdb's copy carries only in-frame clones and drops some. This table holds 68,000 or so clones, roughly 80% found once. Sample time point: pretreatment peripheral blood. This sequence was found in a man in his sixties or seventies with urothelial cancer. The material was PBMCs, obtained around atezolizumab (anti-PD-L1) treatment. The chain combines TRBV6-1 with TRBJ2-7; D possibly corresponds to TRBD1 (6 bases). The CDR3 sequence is CASSGPTTGLSSYEQYF. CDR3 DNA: TGTGCCAGCAGTGGCCCCACTACAGGGCTCAGCTCCTACGAGCAGTACTTC.